Given below is one T cell receptor (beta chain) in context. It was with 60 Vbeta and 13 Jbeta primers that the PCR ran. Sequenced by immunoSEQ multiplex PCR; TCRdb stores in-frame clones only, minus some. Of approximately 190,000 clones listed, about 86% are singletons. This sample was taken from a study of cytomegalovirus exposure and HLA in healthy donors. Trimming removed 8 bases at V and 0 bases at J, with 16 bases between. This CDR3 is 15 amino acids long. Germline assignment: CDR1 MDHEN and CDR2 SYDVKM. The clonotype originates from a man aged 40-50 years in good health and CMV-seropositive. The chain carries TRBV28 and TRBJ1-1; D not resolved. The sample taken for sequencing was PBMCs. This CDR3 is CASGRGLGMNTEAFF. The CDR3 nucleotides read TGTGCCAGCGGTCGGGGATTGGGGATGAACACTGAAGCTTTCTTT.